A selection of T cell receptor beta chains follows, all from one sample in a study of T cell changes during pregnancy in multiple sclerosis. Data came from immunoSEQ multiplex PCR; TCRdb stores just in-frame clones and leaves some out. The sample includes approximately 100,000 clones, roughly 89% of them seen just once. Sequences were derived from peripheral blood, sampled before pregnancy. These receptors were collected from a female donor with multiple sclerosis, enrolled in a pregnancy study. Both conserved end residues are part of each CDR3. The order of the fields is J gene, D gene, V gene, clone size, CDR3 protein, CDR3 DNA. A D gene is named only where the DNA matches it firmly. For some rows the clone size is stated as once, few or many, or as a class when expanded; others skip it.

>TRBJ2-3|-|TRBV11-2|-
CATRGGWTDTQYF
TGTGCCACTCGCGGAGGGTGGACAGATACGCAGTATTTT
>TRBJ1-5|-|TRBV6-9|once
CASSPNQPQHF
TGTGCCAGCAGTCCTAATCAGCCCCAGCATTTT
>TRBJ2-5|-|TRBV5-5|-
CASSLPRDTQYQETQYF
TGTGCCAGCAGCTTGCCCCGGGACACCCAATACCAAGAGACCCAGTACTTC
>TRBJ1-5|TRBD1|TRBV28|-
CASSLPTGVSEQPQHF
TGTGCCAGCAGTTTACCGACAGGGGTGAGCGAGCAGCCCCAGCATTTT
>TRBJ1-4|TRBD1|TRBV7-9|-
CASSFPRGPNEKLFF
TGTGCCAGCAGCTTCCCCAGGGGGCCGAATGAAAAACTGTTTTTT
>TRBJ2-7|-|TRBV6-6|few
CASRSGKSDEQYF
TGTGCCAGCAGATCGGGGAAGAGCGACGAGCAGTACTTC
>TRBJ2-7|TRBD2|TRBV10-3|-
CAITNTGGPGEQYF
TGTGCCATCACCAACACGGGAGGGCCCGGGGAGCAGTACTTC
>TRBJ2-7|-|TRBV7-8|-
CASSFRVDEQYF
TGTGCCAGCAGCTTCAGGGTTGACGAGCAGTACTTC
>TRBJ1-1|TRBD1|TRBV19|-
CATSAGQIGNTEAFF
TGTGCCACCTCCGCGGGACAGATAGGTAACACTGAAGCTTTCTTT
>TRBJ1-1|TRBD1|TRBV5-3|few
CARSPRQGLHHGGTEAFF
TGTGCCAGAAGCCCGCGACAGGGGCTACATCACGGGGGCACTGAAGCTTTCTTT
>TRBJ2-3|TRBD2|TRBV6-4|-
CASSSGGPTDTQYF
TGTGCCAGCAGTAGCGGGGGCCCCACAGATACGCAGTATTTT
>TRBJ1-1|-|TRBV7-3|-
CASSITGSTEAFF
TGTGCCAGCAGCATTACAGGGAGCACTGAAGCTTTCTTT
>TRBJ1-2|-|TRBV6-5|-
CASTALRGAGGYTF
TGTGCCAGCACTGCTCTCCGGGGGGCCGGTGGCTACACCTTC
>TRBJ2-7|TRBD1|TRBV7-2|-
CASSPNPGQKYEQYF
TGTGCCAGCAGCCCCAATCCGGGACAGAAGTACGAGCAGTACTTC
>TRBJ1-3|-|TRBV29-1|-
CSVENRVGNTIYF
TGCAGCGTTGAAAACAGGGTTGGAAACACCATATATTTT
>TRBJ1-1|-|TRBV25-1|-
CASSESPGWVGTEAFF
TGTGCCAGCAGTGAATCGCCAGGTTGGGTGGGCACTGAAGCTTTCTTT
>TRBJ1-5|-|TRBV15|-
CATREADTFSNTNQPQHF
TGTGCCACCCGGGAAGCAGATACCTTTAGCAATACAAATCAGCCCCAGCATTTT
>TRBJ2-5|-|TRBV7-9|-
CASSPSMGSGQETQYF
TGTGCCAGCAGCCCCAGCATGGGTAGCGGTCAAGAGACCCAGTACTTC
>TRBJ1-1|TRBD1|TRBV11-2|-
CASSQTGTEAFF
TGTGCCAGCAGCCAGACAGGGACTGAAGCTTTCTTT
>TRBJ2-5|TRBD1|TRBV27|-
CASSFTQTGGGETQYF
TGTGCCAGCAGTTTCACCCAAACAGGGGGCGGAGAGACCCAGTACTTC
>TRBJ2-7|TRBD1|TRBV19|-
CASSIHGTGYEQYF
TGTGCCAGTAGTATTCACGGGACAGGCTACGAGCAGTACTTC
>TRBJ2-3|-|TRBV10-3|-
CANSRGSTDTQYF
TGTGCCAACTCCCGAGGGAGCACAGATACGCAGTATTTT
>TRBJ2-2|TRBD2|TRBV11-2|-
CASSFRGGTNTGELFF
TGTGCCAGCAGCTTCCGGGGGGGGACCAACACCGGGGAGCTGTTTTTT
>TRBJ2-2|TRBD1|TRBV4-1|-
CASSQGQGSPGELFF
TGCGCCAGCAGCCAAGGACAGGGTAGTCCCGGGGAGCTGTTTTTT
>TRBJ1-2|TRBD1|TRBV28|-
CASSPPQGASSYGYTF
TGTGCCAGCAGTCCCCCACAGGGGGCCTCGAGCTATGGCTACACCTTC
>TRBJ1-5|TRBD1|TRBV7-4|once
CASSPRQGFPLYSNQPQHF
TGTGCCAGCAGCCCCCGACAGGGATTCCCCCTTTATAGCAATCAGCCCCAGCATTTT
>TRBJ1-4|-|TRBV25-1|once
CASSEYGGEKLFF
TGTGCCAGCAGTGAATACGGCGGCGAAAAACTGTTTTTT
>TRBJ2-7|TRBD1|TRBV6-6|-
CASSYSGTGAMEQYF
TGTGCCAGCAGTTACTCCGGGACAGGGGCAATGGAGCAGTACTTC
>TRBJ2-7|-|TRBV19|-
CASSLAHSGDEQYF
TGTGCCAGTAGTCTAGCCCACTCCGGAGACGAGCAGTACTTC
>TRBJ1-1|-|TRBV5-6|-
CASSRGTEAFF
TGTGCCAGCAGCCGGGGAACTGAAGCTTTCTTT
>TRBJ1-4|TRBD1|TRBV2|-
CASSEAPRSHRGGEKLFF
TGTGCCAGCAGTGAAGCACCACGTTCTCACAGGGGCGGTGAAAAACTGTTTTTT
>TRBJ1-2|-|TRBV19|-
CASSYRAYGYTF
TGTGCCAGTAGTTACAGGGCCTATGGCTACACCTTC
>TRBJ1-2|-|TRBV5-1|-
CASSGTTYGYTF
TGCGCCAGCAGTGGGACAACCTATGGCTACACCTTC
>TRBJ2-7|-|TRBV7-2|-
CASSLGVGEQYF
TGTGCCAGCAGCTTAGGAGTCGGGGAGCAGTACTTC
>TRBJ1-1|TRBD1|TRBV2|-
CASRGQVEAFF
TGTGCCAGCAGAGGACAGGTTGAAGCTTTCTTT
>TRBJ1-1|-|TRBV6-6|-
CASSGQGGITEAFF
TGTGCCAGCAGCGGGCAAGGAGGGATTACTGAAGCTTTCTTT
>TRBJ2-7|-|TRBV7-2|-
CASSLTNGALGQYF
TGTGCCAGCAGCTTAACTAATGGGGCGCTGGGGCAGTACTTC
>TRBJ2-7|-|TRBV28|-
CASSRLTYEQYF
TGTGCCAGCAGCCGTTTAACCTACGAGCAGTACTTC
>TRBJ2-3|-|TRBV10-2|-
CASQFASKDTQYF
TGCGCCAGTCAATTCGCTAGCAAAGATACGCAGTATTTT
>TRBJ2-1|TRBD1|TRBV19|-
CASSIDGTGSYNEQFF
TGTGCCAGTAGTATCGACGGGACAGGGTCCTACAATGAGCAGTTCTTC
>TRBJ1-2|-|TRBV12-5|-
CASGLGDLGRGGYTF
TGTGCTAGTGGTTTGGGGGACCTAGGGCGGGGCGGCTACACCTTC
>TRBJ2-3|-|TRBV19|-
CASSIIQSGMRDTQYF
TGTGCCAGTAGTATAATCCAGTCAGGGATGAGAGATACGCAGTATTTT
>TRBJ2-6|-|TRBV28|-
CASSLTAWGAGANVLTF
TGTGCCAGCAGCCTTACTGCTTGGGGAGCCGGGGCCAACGTCCTGACTTTC